These 3 T cell receptor beta chains came from one sample sequenced in a study of Ad26.COV2.S vaccination and SARS-CoV-2 variants. The treatment was: roughly 18 received Ad26.COV2.S at low or high dose, single or two shots; roughly five received placebo; per-sample allocation not given. Day 63 after the first injection of vaccine or placebo was the sampling time. The protocol was immunoSEQ multiplex PCR, while the TCRdb copy is restricted to in-frame clones and leaves out a portion. The sample lists about 680,000 clones, more than 80% occurring once. The sample in question was peripheral blood, obtained in a trial of Ad26.COV2.S vaccine versus placebo. The receptors stem from a person between 18 and 60 years old who received the Ad26.COV2.S COVID-19 vaccine or a placebo.

This clone was counted only a few times. The J gene is TRBJ2-3, the V gene TRBV19; 11 bases map to TRBD1. The CDR3 runs to 15 residues. V trimming: 7 bases; J trimming: 5 bases; junction bases outside the gene matches: 8. CDR1 is LNHDA, CDR2 SQIVND, per germline (reference sequence). This CDR3 reads CASKIGQGARDTQYF. DNA for the CDR3: TGTGCCAGTAAGATCGGACAGGGGGCGAGAGATACGCAGTATTTT.

This sequence joins TRBV5-4 and TRBJ1-4, with D hard to call. The CDR3 extends over 14 amino acids. Trimming cost V 4 bases and J 8 bases, with 15 bases left between them. Germline values: CDR1 SGHNT, CDR2 YYREEE (reference sequence). The DNA for the CDR3 is TGTGCCAGCAGCGGCGGTGAGGCTCAGGAAAAACTGTTTTTT. Translating it yields CASSGGEAQEKLFF.

This rearrangement joins TRBV6-5 to TRBJ2-1; possibly TRBD1 for D (5 bases). Per germline, CDR1 MNHEY and CDR2 SVGAGI. The CDR3 is 13 amino acids. Trimming removed 5 bases from V and 4 bases from J, with 9 bases in between. CDR3 residues: CASSRDRYNEQFF. The DNA for the CDR3 is TGTGCCAGCAGTCGTGACAGATACAATGAGCAGTTCTTC.